The 9 T cell receptor beta chains reported below all come from one sample, sequenced in a study of follicular helper T cells after annual influenza vaccination. Only in-frame clones appear in the TCRdb table, and some are missing; sequencing was by immunoSEQ multiplex PCR. The sample shows some 8,200 clones, 82% of them seen only once. Described time point: 2014-2015 season, pre-vaccination. The material was CXCR5+ CD38- circulating T follicular helper cells from blood, obtained on the day of influenza vaccination. As to subset: circulating Tfh, non-naive CD4+CXCR5+PD-1+ (ICOS+CD38+ or ICOS-CD38-). The receptor source for this set is an adult who received the influenza vaccine.

The chain recombines TRBV29-1 with TRBJ2-3, with 8 bases lining up with TRBD2. Trimming removed 7 bases from V and 2 bases from J; junction bases left unmatched: 5. This CDR3 has 13 amino acids. Germline V gives CDR1 SQVTM, CDR2 ANQGSEA. Here the CDR3 reads CSETSGLTDTQYF. The CDR3 DNA reads TGCAGCGAAACTAGCGGACTCACAGATACGCAGTATTTT.

CDR3 nucleotide sequence: TGTGCCAGCAGCCCATGGGCGTCCTACACCGGGGAGCTGTTTTTT. Residues: CASSPWASYTGELFF. The chain couples TRBV28 to TRBJ2-2, with D hard to call. The CDR3 contains 15 residues. V dropped 6 bases and J dropped 3 bases, with 14 bases sitting between them. CDR1 is MDHEN and CDR2 is SYDVKM in the germline V gene.

The chain has TRBV7-8 and TRBJ2-7, with 8 bases that match TRBD1. The germline gives CDR1 SGHVS, CDR2 FQNEAQ. CDR3 length: 15 amino acids. Trimming removed 7 bases from V and 7 bases from J; junction bases left unmatched: 15. CDR3 nucleotides: TGTGCCAGCATATTCACTCGGGACAGGTTTGTGGAGCAGTACTTC. The encoded protein is CASIFTRDRFVEQYF. The full variable domain, its missing parts supplied by reference TRBV7-8 and TRBJ2-7, is GAGVSQSPRYKVAKRGQDVALRCDPISGHVSLFWYQQALGQGPEFLTYFQNEAQLDKSGLPSDRFFAERPEGSVSTLKIQRTQQEDSAVYLCASIFTRDRFVEQYFGPGTRLTVT.

The V gene is TRBV9, the J gene TRBJ1-2; weak D call: TRBD1 (5 bases). V was pared by 4 bases and J by 8 bases, with 15 bases between. The CDR3 extends over 13 amino acids. Germline V gives CDR1 SGDLS, CDR2 YYNGEE. CDR3 residues: CASSNQQASGYTF. DNA for the CDR3: TGTGCCAGCAGCAACCAACAGGCTTCCGGCTACACCTTC.

The chain carries TRBV9 and TRBJ2-3; tentatively, D is TRBD2 (7 bases). Deletions cut 4 bases from V and 5 bases from J, with 17 bases between. This CDR3 region has 15 residues. Germline V CDR1 and CDR2: SGDLS, YYNGEE. The CDR3 protein is CASSPVGGAKDTQYF. For the CDR3, the DNA is TGTGCCAGCAGCCCGGTGGGGGGGGCCAAAGATACGCAGTATTTT.

The rearrangement joins TRBV18 to TRBJ2-5; 8 nucleotides agree with TRBD1. Germline CDR1 KGHSH, CDR2 LQKENI. With 6 bases clipped from V and 2 bases from J, the junction kept 5 bases outside the gene matches. The CDR3 runs 14 residues. CDR3 DNA sequence: TGTGCCAGCTCGGGGACAGGTCAACAAGAGACCCAGTACTTC. It is translated as CASSGTGQQETQYF.

The V gene is TRBV19, the J gene TRBJ1-5; no definite D call. This CDR3 contains 16 residues. Trimming stripped 4 bases from V and 2 bases from J, with 15 bases between. Germline CDR1 LNHDA, CDR2 SQIVND (reference sequence). The CDR3 protein is CASSRPIPSGNQPQHF. DNA of the CDR3: TGTGCCAGTAGTAGACCGATACCCTCGGGCAATCAGCCCCAGCATTTT. The full variable domain, rest sourced from reference TRBV19 and TRBJ1-5, is DGGITQSPKYLFRKEGQNVTLSCEQNLNHDAMYWYRQDPGQGLRLIYYSQIVNDFQKGDIAEGYSVSREKKESFPLTVTSAQKNPTAFYLCASSRPIPSGNQPQHFGDGTRLSIL.

This clone was seen a few times. This chain joins TRBV11-3 and TRBJ1-6, with D unresolved. CDR1 and CDR2 from the germline V gene are SGHNT and YENEEA. The CDR3 length is 13 residues. Trimming took 5 bases from V and 7 from J, leaving 9 bases between them. In DNA form, the CDR3 reads TGTGCCAGCAGCCTGACTGCGAATTCACCCCTCCACTTT. It codes for CASSLTANSPLHF.

The chain couples TRBV5-1 to TRBJ1-2; D might be TRBD1 (5 bases). In germline, CDR1 is SGHRS, CDR2 YFSETQ. The CDR3 runs to 15 residues. V was pared by 0 bases and J by 4 bases, with 13 bases between. This CDR3 is CASSLEGQFGYGYTF. The CDR3 DNA reads TGCGCCAGCAGCTTGGAAGGACAATTTGGCTATGGCTACACCTTC.